This T cell receptor beta chain originates from a study of technical replicates of blood from a few donors (dated by TCRdb to the late 2010s). The library was made by the immunoSEQ multiplex PCR assay. TCRdb retrieved this table from immuneACCESS and kept in-frame rearrangements only. Not all clones are present; in checked studies, unresolved V genes account for under half, and no reason is known for the remainder. The sample yields tens of thousands of clones; roughly 96% were counted once. Over 0.2% of the sample rests with the top ten. Turning to this clone: Its binding antigen is unknown. One base away there is no much larger clone; base qualities are not given.

Counted from cysteine to phenylalanine, this CDR3 has 14 amino acids. Here the CDR3 DNA is all that survives: 42 bases in frame from base 1. Here V drops 1 base and J drops 4 bases, and the junction holds 1 base not matched to any gene. CDR1 and CDR2 are drawn from the germline V gene: SGHDN, FVKESK. The receptor's source is a human donor in good health. Rearrangement joined TRBV14 to TRBJ2-3; the junction holds 8 bases that match TRBD2. Sequencing input: T cells isolated from PBMCs. The DNA sequence is TGTGCCAGCAGCCAAGCGGGGGGGCCAGATACGCAGTATTTT. The translation is CASSQAGGPDTQYF. Supplemented by the reference TRBV14 and TRBJ2-3 proteins around the CDR3, the complete variable domain is EAGVTQFPSHSVIEKGQTVTLRCDPISGHDNLYWYRRVMGKEIKFLLHFVKESKQDESGMPNNRFLAERTGGTYSTLKVQPAELEDSGVYFCASSQAGGPDTQYFGPGTRLTVL.